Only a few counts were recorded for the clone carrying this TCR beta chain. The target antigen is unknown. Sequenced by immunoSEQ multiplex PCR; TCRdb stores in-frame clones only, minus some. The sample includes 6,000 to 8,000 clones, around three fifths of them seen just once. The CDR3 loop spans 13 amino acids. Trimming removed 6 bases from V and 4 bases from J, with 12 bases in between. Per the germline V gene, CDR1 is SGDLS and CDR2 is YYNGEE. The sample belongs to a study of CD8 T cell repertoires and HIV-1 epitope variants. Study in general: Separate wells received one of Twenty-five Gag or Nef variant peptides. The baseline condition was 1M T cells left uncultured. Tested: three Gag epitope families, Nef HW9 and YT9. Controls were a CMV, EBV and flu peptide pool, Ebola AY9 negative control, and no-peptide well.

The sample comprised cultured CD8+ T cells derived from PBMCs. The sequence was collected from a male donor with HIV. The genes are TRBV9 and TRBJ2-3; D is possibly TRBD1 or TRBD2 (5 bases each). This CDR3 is CASTGSAPDTQYF. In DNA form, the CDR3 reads TGTGCCAGCACAGGGAGTGCCCCAGATACGCAGTATTTT.